What follows describes a single T cell receptor beta chain. These data come from a study of shared clonotypes between healthy human individuals. The CDR3 extends over 14 amino acids. TCRdb keeps only in-frame clones here, not all; method: immunoSEQ multiplex PCR. Of about 2,500,000 clones listed, over 85% are singletons. The sequenced sample was naive CD4+ T cells sorted from blood. Regarding subset: CD45RA+ positively selected. This clonotype originated in a man in his late teens or twenties in good health. The chain is built from TRBV12-2 and TRBJ2-7; the tabulated D call, TRBD1, remains unverified against the DNA. TRBV12-2 has pseudogene status. Here the CDR3 DNA reads TGTGCAAGTCGCTTCCTGCCAGGGCTGCAGAGACAGTACTTC. It translates to CASRFLPGLQRQYF.